These 4 T cell receptor beta chains share one sample of origin, sequenced in a study of early T cells in non-severe SARS-CoV-2 infection (dated by TCRdb to the early 2020s). The library was produced with 5' RACE. The data were produced on a NextSeq 500. TCRdb reworked the public reads: Q25 trimming with fastp, MiXCR clone assembly, productive beta chains retained. Each entry is one CDR3 protein sequence, shown with its most common DNA and genes. The sample includes about 98,000 distinct CDR3 sequences, with approximately 9.9% observed a single time. The ten biggest clones cover roughly 4.9% of the sample. Specimen: whole blood. Every receptor here comes from an adult who was a healthcare worker with PCR-confirmed SARS-CoV-2 infection or an uninfected control (not recorded which).

This clonotype has only a few counts. The V and J genes are TRBV29-1 and TRBJ1-1, with unresolved D. Germline V lookup: CDR1 SQVTM, CDR2 ANQGSEA. V was shortened by 5 bases and J by 0 bases, with 10 bases between the two germline ends. The CDR3 loop spans 13 amino acids. The CDR3 DNA follows: TGCAGCGTTTCGGAAACGGTGAACACTGAAGCTTTCTTT. Protein sequence: CSVSETVNTEAFF.

This clonotype has a count of ten or more. In DNA, the CDR3 is TGTGCCAGCAGGGGGACGGGACTAGCGGGGGACAATGAGCAGTTCTTC. This gives the protein CASRGTGLAGDNEQFF. The chain has TRBV12-3 or TRBV12-4 and TRBJ2-1; 14 nucleotides agree with TRBD2. The CDR3 extends over 16 amino acids. The V segment lost 6 bases and the J segment 5 bases; nucleotides outside the gene matches: 6.

Comments on this clonotype: A much more abundant neighbour one base away suggests this may be a read error. This chain connects TRBV7-6 to TRBJ2-7, with 8 nucleotides matching TRBD2. Germline-derived CDR1 and CDR2 are SGHVS and FNYEAQ. This CDR3 contains 15 residues. The CDR3 here is CVSSLAGGGSYEQYF. The CDR3 nucleotides are TGTGTCAGCAGCCTAGCGGGTGGGGGCTCCTACGAGCAGTACTTC.

There are a few counts of this clonotype. The chain has TRBV27 and TRBJ1-6; 10 nucleotides line up with TRBD1. The germline gives CDR1 MNHEY, CDR2 SMNVEV (reference sequence). The trim removed 5 bases at V and 9 bases at J, leaving 4 bases unmatched. The CDR3 contains 14 residues. The CDR3 region has the DNA TGTGCCAGCAGTCCGAGACAGGGGGCTTCACCCCTCCACTTT. This gives the protein CASSPRQGASPLHF.